What follows are 30 T cell receptor beta chains derived from one specimen sequenced in a study of shared clonotypes between healthy human individuals. Using immunoSEQ multiplex PCR, the repertoire was profiled, and TCRdb retains in-frame clones only, with some absent. The sample holds 450,000 to 500,000 clones, about 78% seen once. The sequencing sample was made of PBMCs. These receptors all come from a woman aged 40 to 55 in good health. Some clones in this sample may be carry-over from other donors' samples.

This chain uses TRBV28 with TRBJ1-5; 7 nucleotides line up with TRBD1. This CDR3 has 14 amino acids. V trimming: 5 bases; J trimming: 6 bases; junction bases outside the gene matches: 7. The germline CDR1 and CDR2 sequences are MDHEN and SYDVKM. The CDR3 nucleotides are TGTGCCAGCAGTCTTGACAGGGAGGGTCAGCCCCAGCATTTT. Residues: CASSLDREGQPQHF. The whole variable domain, remainder taken from reference TRBV28 and TRBJ1-5, is DVKVTQSSRYLVKRTGEKVFLECVQDMDHENMFWYRQDPGLGLRLIYFSYDVKMKEKGDIPEGYSVSREKKERFSLILESASTNQTSMYLCASSLDREGQPQHFGDGTRLSIL.

The chain recombines TRBV9 with TRBJ2-1; D is possibly TRBD1 (5 bases). Germline V CDR1 and CDR2: SGDLS, YYNGEE. The length of the CDR3 is 13 residues. V dropped 1 base and J dropped 9 bases, with 11 bases sitting between them. The CDR3 bases are TGTGCCAGCAGCGTATCAACAAGGGGTGAGCAGTTCTTC. It yields the protein CASSVSTRGEQFF.

As regards this clone: One end of the junction does not line up with germline, which may come from a read error. V gene TRBV7-7 combines with J gene TRBJ2-5, with 8 bases aligning to TRBD2. Germline CDR1 reads SSHAT; CDR2 reads FNYEAQ (reference sequence). This CDR3 has 12 amino acids. CDR3 nucleotide sequence: TGTGCTAGCAGCTTAGCGGGGGAGACCCAGTACTTC. It yields the protein CASSLAGETQYF.

The J gene is TRBJ2-4, the V gene TRBV29-1; 13 bases map to TRBD2. Germline CDR1 reads SQVTM; CDR2 reads ANQGSEA. The CDR3 consists of 13 residues. J lost 6 bases, V lost 7 bases, and 3 bases had no gene match. This CDR3 reads CSERTSGRNIQYF. The CDR3 DNA is TGCAGCGAGCGGACTAGCGGGAGAAACATTCAGTACTTC.

The CDR3 nucleotides read TGTGCCAGCAGTCCCCCAGCTAGCGGGGGACCCTTAAATGAGCAGTTCTTC. Amino acids: CASSPPASGGPLNEQFF. This chain uses TRBV28 with TRBJ2-1; 10 positions agree with TRBD2. The germline CDR1 and CDR2 sequences are MDHEN and SYDVKM. The length of the CDR3 is 17 residues. V shed 5 bases, J shed 7 bases, and the junction held 14 bases outside the gene matches.

This clone has just a few counts. The chain is built from TRBV28 and TRBJ2-2; the D gene is possibly TRBD1 (6 bases). Trimming shortened V by 5 bases and J by 6 bases, and 16 bases separated the two germline ends. This CDR3 has 15 amino acids. Germline V gene lookup returns CDR1 MDHEN and CDR2 SYDVKM. The CDR3 sequence is CASSRIRDTAGELFF. CDR3 in DNA: TGTGCCAGCAGTCGGATCCGGGACACCGCCGGGGAGCTGTTTTTT.

This chain connects TRBV28 to TRBJ1-5, with D tentatively TRBD1 (5 bases). The CDR3 sequence is 17 residues long. V was cut by 7 bases and J by 1 base, with 20 bases left in between. CDR1 and CDR2 from the germline V gene are MDHEN and SYDVKM. The CDR3, as DNA: TGTGCCAGCATCTCCCCTGTCCAGGCAGGGAGCAATCAGCCCCAGCATTTT. It translates to CASISPVQAGSNQPQHF. The whole variable domain, remainder taken from reference TRBV28 and TRBJ1-5, is DVKVTQSSRYLVKRTGEKVFLECVQDMDHENMFWYRQDPGLGLRLIYFSYDVKMKEKGDIPEGYSVSREKKERFSLILESASTNQTSMYLCASISPVQAGSNQPQHFGDGTRLSIL.

The table lists this clone with a count of one. The V call is TRBV7-7, the J call TRBJ2-7; TRBD1 is a possible D gene (7 bases). Germline V gene data show CDR1 as SSHAT and CDR2 as FNYEAQ (reference sequence). The CDR3 runs to 14 residues. The ends were cut back, 1 base at V and 7 bases at J, with 14 bases in the middle. CDR3 nucleotides: TGTGCCAGCAGCTTAGGCAGGGGGGCGAGGGAGCAGTACTTC. It encodes CASSLGRGAREQYF.

This sequence joins TRBV5-6 and TRBJ2-7; D possibly corresponds to TRBD1 (6 bases). V gave up 4 bases and J gave up 5 bases, with 10 bases separating them. The CDR3 sequence is 12 residues long. From germline, CDR1 is SGHDT and CDR2 YYEEEE. CDR3 in amino acids: CASSIWDNEQYF. The CDR3, as DNA: TGTGCCAGCAGCATCTGGGACAACGAGCAGTACTTC.

The chain employs TRBV6-5 and TRBJ2-3; weak D call: TRBD1 (6 bases). CDR1 and CDR2 (germline): MNHEY, SVGAGI. The CDR3 loop spans 15 amino acids. V was pared by 5 bases and J by 2 bases, with 14 bases between. The CDR3 loop is CASSTQGLHTDTQYF. Here the CDR3 DNA reads TGTGCCAGCAGTACACAGGGTCTGCACACAGATACGCAGTATTTT.

The chain combines TRBV4-1 with TRBJ2-7, with TRBD1 as a possible D gene (5 bases). Trimming took 5 bases from V and 5 from J, leaving 19 bases between them. Per germline, CDR1 MGHRA and CDR2 YSYEKL. The CDR3 runs to 15 residues. CDR3 nucleotide sequence: TGCGCCAGCAGCGGGGAAGGGGTCTTAGTCAACGAGCAGTACTTC. Translation: CASSGEGVLVNEQYF.

Notes on this clone: A read error is possible here, since a much larger clone lies one base away. Other DNA sequences in the same sample also yield this CDR3. The chain combines TRBV5-6 with TRBJ2-1; D gene ambiguous. V lost 3 bases, J lost 4 bases, and 2 bases lay in between. Germline V gene lookup returns CDR1 SGHDT and CDR2 YYEEEE. This CDR3 has 11 residues. In nucleotides, the CDR3 is TGTGCCAGCAGCTCTTACAATGAGCAGTTCTTC. It specifies CASSSYNEQFF.

The chain carries TRBV10-3 and TRBJ2-3, with D unresolved. The V gene's germline CDR1 is ENHRY and CDR2 SYGVKD. Trimming cost V 10 bases and J 0 bases, with 5 bases left between them. The CDR3 has 11 residues. The CDR3: CATSSTDTQYF. In DNA, the CDR3 is TGTGCCACGTCTAGCACAGATACGCAGTATTTT.

This clone occurred a few times. This chain uses TRBV27 with TRBJ2-7; TRBD2 matches 10 bases. Germline V CDR1 and CDR2: MNHEY, SMNVEV (reference sequence). The J segment lost 4 bases and the V segment lost 6 bases, leaving 12 bases of the junction unmatched. This CDR3 region has 16 residues. The CDR3 nucleotides read TGTGCCAGCAGGCAGAGCCTAGCGGGAGTCGTATACGAGCAGTACTTC. Amino acid sequence: CASRQSLAGVVYEQYF.

The rearrangement links TRBV27 to TRBJ2-5; 8 nucleotides align to TRBD1. The J call may not be correct, given that the DNA end is closer to TRBJ2-7. Germline V gene sequence: CDR1 MNHEY, CDR2 SMNVEV (reference sequence). The length of the CDR3 is 15 residues. The CDR3 DNA is TGTGCCAGCAGGCGGACAGGGTTGAGCTCCTACGAGCAGTACTTC. It codes for CASRRTGLSSYEQYF.

This clone was observed once. The rearrangement joins TRBV2 to TRBJ2-2, with D perhaps being TRBD1 or TRBD2 (5 bases each). The CDR3 is 14 amino acids. Trimming removed 7 bases at V and 7 bases at J, with 16 bases between. Per germline, CDR1 SNHLY and CDR2 FYNNEI. In DNA form, the CDR3 reads TGTGCCAGCACTCGGGACCTACGGGGCGGGGAGCTGTTTTTT. It encodes CASTRDLRGGELFF.

The chain combines TRBV28 with TRBJ2-3; D unclear. Trimming left V 5 bases short and J 6 bases short, with 6 bases between. Germline V CDR1 and CDR2: MDHEN, SYDVKM. This CDR3 is 11 amino acids long. DNA of the CDR3: TGTGCCAGCAGTCGATCGGATACGCAGTATTTT. Translated, it gives CASSRSDTQYF.

The V call is TRBV5-6, the J call TRBJ2-5; 7 positions agree with TRBD2. Germline V lookup: CDR1 SGHDT, CDR2 YYEEEE. J gave up 2 bases and V 0 bases, and 7 bases lay outside the gene matches. CDR3 length: 16 amino acids. CDR3 in DNA: TGTGCCAGCAGCTTGGATATCGGGAGGACGCAAGAGACCCAGTACTTC. Its translation: CASSLDIGRTQETQYF.

This clone was detected once. This chain links TRBV5-6 with TRBJ2-7, with 7 nucleotides matching TRBD2. Trimming at V came to 0 bases and at J to 3 bases, leaving 6 bases not matched to a gene. The germline CDR1 and CDR2 sequences are SGHDT and YYEEEE. This CDR3 region has 15 residues. For the CDR3, the DNA is TGTGCCAGCAGCTTGGCCCTAGCGGAGATCTACGAGCAGTACTTC. It specifies CASSLALAEIYEQYF. The full variable domain, with the rest looked up from reference TRBV5-6 and TRBJ2-7, is DAGVTQSPTHLIKTRGQQVTLRCSPKSGHDTVSWYQQALGQGPQFIFQYYEEEERQRGNFPDRFSGHQFPNYSSELNVNALLLGDSALYLCASSLALAEIYEQYFGPGTRLTVT.

The chain is built from TRBV7-2 and TRBJ1-1; possible D gene TRBD1, 6 bases. Germline V CDR1 and CDR2: SGHTA, FQGNSA. V was pared by 6 bases and J by 3 bases, with 14 bases between. The CDR3 totals 14 residues. The CDR3: CASRPLGQYTEAFF. CDR3 DNA sequence: TGTGCCAGCAGACCATTAGGACAGTACACTGAAGCTTTCTTT.

This clone was seen a single time. This chain joins TRBV29-1 and TRBJ2-7; 7 bases match TRBD1. Germline loops: CDR1 SQVTM, CDR2 ANQGSEA. CDR3 size: 12 residues. V lost 7 bases to trimming and J lost 3 bases; unmatched junction nucleotides: 6. Written as DNA, the CDR3 is TGCAGCGCGGGGAACAGGGGCTACGAGCAGTACTTC. Its translation is CSAGNRGYEQYF.

This sequence joins TRBV6-5 and TRBJ2-3; D remains ambiguous. Germline CDR1 reads MNHEY; CDR2 reads SVGAGI. V lost 2 bases and J lost 6, with 12 bases in between. The CDR3 sequence is 14 residues long. The CDR3 is CASSYNSRSDTQYF. In DNA, the CDR3 is TGTGCCAGCAGTTACAATAGCAGGTCGGATACGCAGTATTTT.

The chain carries TRBV4-3 and TRBJ1-4; D gene ambiguous. CDR1 is LGHNA and CDR2 is YSLEER in the germline V gene. V dropped 1 base and J dropped 6 bases, with 6 bases sitting between them. The CDR3 length is 13 residues. CDR3 protein: CASSQGSYEKLFF. CDR3 sequence (DNA): TGCGCCAGCAGCCAAGGATCATATGAAAAACTGTTTTTT.

V is TRBV5-1 and J is TRBJ2-1; tentatively, D is TRBD1 or TRBD2 (5 bases each). Looked up from germline, CDR1 is SGHRS and CDR2 is YFSETQ. V was clipped by 6 bases and J by 3 bases, with 19 bases between them. The CDR3 loop spans 16 amino acids. CDR3: CASTLQGTANYNEQFF. CDR3 sequence (DNA): TGCGCCAGCACTCTACAAGGGACCGCCAACTACAATGAGCAGTTCTTC. The full variable domain, in which reference TRBV5-1 and TRBJ2-1 provide the parts outside the CDR3, is KAGVTQTPRYLIKTRGQQVTLSCSPISGHRSVSWYQQTPGQGLQFLFEYFSETQRNKGNFPGRFSGRQFSNSRSEMNVSTLELGDSALYLCASTLQGTANYNEQFFGPGTRLTVL.

The V gene is TRBV9, the J gene TRBJ2-2, with D unresolved. Trimming stripped 3 bases from V and 10 bases from J, with 10 bases between. CDR1 and CDR2 from the germline V gene are SGDLS and YYNGEE. This CDR3 comprises 12 residues. CDR3 bases: TGTGCCAGCAGCGAAGGGCAAACGGAGCTGTTTTTT. Protein: CASSEGQTELFF.

The rearrangement links TRBV2 to TRBJ1-1; D is ambiguous. Germline assignment: CDR1 SNHLY and CDR2 FYNNEI. The CDR3 runs 17 residues. Deletions cut 6 bases from V and 5 bases from J, with 25 bases between. CDR3 region: CASSREPSLLSGTEAFF. The CDR3 coding sequence is TGTGCCAGCAGCCGGGAACCCTCACTCCTATCGGGGACTGAAGCTTTCTTT.

This clone was seen more than once but under ten times. The chain links TRBV7-3 to TRBJ1-2; 8 bases line up with TRBD1. The CDR3 consists of 15 residues. CDR1 and CDR2 (germline): SGHTA, FQGTGA. The V gene end was trimmed by 5 bases and the J gene end by 0 bases; junction bases not matched to a gene: 5. The CDR3 region has the DNA TGTGCCAGCAGCGCTCAGGGGGCGCCTAACTATGGCTACACCTTC. The encoded protein is CASSAQGAPNYGYTF. The entire variable domain, with the rest obtained from reference TRBV7-3 and TRBJ1-2, is as follows: GAGVSQTPSNKVTEKGKYVELRCDPISGHTALYWYRQSLGQGPEFLIYFQGTGAADDSGLPNDRFFAVRPEGSVSTLKIQRTERGDSAVYLCASSAQGAPNYGYTFGSGTRLTVV.

This chain connects TRBV25-1 to TRBJ2-7; tentatively, D is TRBD2 (6 bases). V was trimmed by 4 bases and J by 7 bases, leaving 8 bases between them. Per the germline V gene, CDR1 is MGHDK and CDR2 is SYGVNS. The CDR3 extends over 11 amino acids. In DNA, the CDR3 is TGTGCCAGCAGTGGTGGGGGGGAGCAGTACTTC. Its protein product is CASSGGGEQYF.

The CDR3 nucleotides are TGTGCCTGGTCCCCGGGACTAAGTAACAATGAGCAGTTCTTC. Protein product: CAWSPGLSNNEQFF. V usage is TRBV30 and J usage is TRBJ2-1, with TRBD2 matching over 7 bases. Germline CDR1 is GTSNPN and CDR2 is SVGIG (reference sequence). This CDR3 region has 14 residues. The ends lost 5 bases at V and 5 bases at J; junction bases unmatched: 9.

The chain joins TRBV4-1 to TRBJ2-2; the match to TRBD2 covers 10 bases. Looked up from germline, CDR1 is MGHRA and CDR2 is YSYEKL. The length of the CDR3 is 16 residues. V lost 6 bases to trimming and J lost 1 base; unmatched junction nucleotides: 5. The CDR3 bases are TGCGCCAGCAGGGGAATAGCGGGAGGGAACACCGGGGAGCTGTTTTTT. Protein product: CASRGIAGGNTGELFF.